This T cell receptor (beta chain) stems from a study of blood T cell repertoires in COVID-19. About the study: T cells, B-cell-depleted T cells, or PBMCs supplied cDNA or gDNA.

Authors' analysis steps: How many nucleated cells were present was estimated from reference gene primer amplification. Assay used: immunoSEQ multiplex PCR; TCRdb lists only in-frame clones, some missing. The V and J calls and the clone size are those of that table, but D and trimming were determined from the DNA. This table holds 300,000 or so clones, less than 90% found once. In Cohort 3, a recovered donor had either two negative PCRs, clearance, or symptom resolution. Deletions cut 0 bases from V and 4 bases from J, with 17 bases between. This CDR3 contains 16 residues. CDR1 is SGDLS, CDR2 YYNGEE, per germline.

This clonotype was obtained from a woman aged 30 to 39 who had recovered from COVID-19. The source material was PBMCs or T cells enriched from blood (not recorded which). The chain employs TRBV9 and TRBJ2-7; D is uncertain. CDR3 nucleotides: TGTGCCAGCAGCGTAGCAGGCGCCGCAGGCTTATACGAGCAGTACTTC. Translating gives CASSVAGAAGLYEQYF.